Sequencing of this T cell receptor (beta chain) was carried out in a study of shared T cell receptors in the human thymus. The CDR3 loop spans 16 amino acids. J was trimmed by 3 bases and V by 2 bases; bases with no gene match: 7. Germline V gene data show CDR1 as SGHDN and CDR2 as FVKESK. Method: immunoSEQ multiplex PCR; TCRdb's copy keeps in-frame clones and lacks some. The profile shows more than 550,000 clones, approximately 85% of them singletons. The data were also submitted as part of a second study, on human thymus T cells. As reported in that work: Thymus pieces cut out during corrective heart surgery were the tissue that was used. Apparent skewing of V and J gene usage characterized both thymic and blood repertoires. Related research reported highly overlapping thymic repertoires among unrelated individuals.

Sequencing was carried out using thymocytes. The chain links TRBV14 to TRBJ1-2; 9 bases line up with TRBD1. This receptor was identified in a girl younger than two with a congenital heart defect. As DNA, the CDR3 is TGTGCCAGCAGCCAACCTGGACAGGGGATCGACTATGGCTACACCTTC. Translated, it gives CASSQPGQGIDYGYTF. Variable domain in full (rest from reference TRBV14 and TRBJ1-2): EAGVTQFPSHSVIEKGQTVTLRCDPISGHDNLYWYRRVMGKEIKFLLHFVKESKQDESGMPNNRFLAERTGGTYSTLKVQPAELEDSGVYFCASSQPGQGIDYGYTFGSGTRLTVV.